Presented here are 26 T cell receptor beta chains from one specimen sequenced in a study of blood T cell repertoires in COVID-19. TCRdb's table, derived via immunoSEQ multiplex PCR, lists solely in-frame clones and lacks some. Of 150,000 or so clones detected, roughly four fifths appear once; the ten largest clones hold roughly 15%. The sample comprised peripheral blood. These receptors came from a human donor with acute or convalescent COVID-19. The donor label of this sample is uncertain.

This clone was picked up a small number of times. This chain links TRBV19 with TRBJ1-1; 10 bases are a match to TRBD1. V trimming: 8 bases; J trimming: 3 bases; junction bases outside the gene matches: 9. The CDR3 is 15 amino acids. CDR1 is LNHDA and CDR2 is SQIVND in the germline V gene (reference sequence). CDR3 nucleotide sequence: TGTGCCAGTCGACGACAGGGGGCTGGAGACACTGAAGCTTTCTTT. It encodes CASRRQGAGDTEAFF.

J is TRBJ2-1 and V is TRBV6-1; D perhaps matches TRBD1 (5 bases). V was shortened by 3 bases and J by 7 bases, with 13 bases between the two germline ends. Germline CDR1 is MNHNS and CDR2 is SASEGT. The CDR3 consists of 14 residues. The CDR3: CASSDAGWVNEQFF. As DNA, the CDR3 is TGTGCCAGCAGTGATGCAGGGTGGGTGAATGAGCAGTTCTTC.

This clone was seen a single time. CDR3 region: CASSWALTEYGYTF. The CDR3 nucleotides read TGTGCCAGTAGTTGGGCCCTGACCGAGTATGGCTACACCTTC. The chain combines TRBV19 with TRBJ1-2; D remains unclear. V was cut by 5 bases and J by 5 bases, with 15 bases left in between. The CDR3 spans 14 residues. CDR1 and CDR2 from the germline V gene are LNHDA and SQIVND (reference sequence). The whole variable domain, filled in from reference TRBV19 and TRBJ1-2, reads DGGITQSPKYLFRKEGQNVTLSCEQNLNHDAMYWYRQDPGQGLRLIYYSQIVNDFQKGDIAEGYSVSREKKESFPLTVTSAQKNPTAFYLCASSWALTEYGYTFGSGTRLTVV.

The chain has TRBV19 and TRBJ1-6, with 7 bases fitting TRBD1. CDR1 is LNHDA, CDR2 SQIVND, per germline (reference sequence). J gave up 7 bases and V 4 bases, and 13 bases lay outside the gene matches. There are 17 residues in the CDR3. Here the CDR3 reads CASSSRSTGTANSPLHF. The CDR3 region has the DNA TGTGCCAGTAGTAGCCGTTCGACCGGGACAGCAAATTCACCCCTCCACTTT. Full variable domain (rest looked up from reference TRBV19 and TRBJ1-6): DGGITQSPKYLFRKEGQNVTLSCEQNLNHDAMYWYRQDPGQGLRLIYYSQIVNDFQKGDIAEGYSVSREKKESFPLTVTSAQKNPTAFYLCASSSRSTGTANSPLHFGNGTRLTVT.

This chain uses TRBV7-8 with TRBJ1-1; 8 positions agree with TRBD1. CDR1 SGHVS and CDR2 FQNEAQ come from the germline V gene. CDR3 length: 14 residues. V was pared by 5 bases and J by 5 bases, with 7 bases of the junction left unmatched. The chain's CDR3 is CASSASGGATEAFF. The DNA of the CDR3 is TGTGCCAGCAGCGCATCAGGGGGCGCGACTGAAGCTTTCTTT.

The chain links TRBV10-1 to TRBJ2-5; D perhaps matches TRBD2 (6 bases). Trimming removed 3 bases at V and 1 base at J, with 12 bases between. Germline-derived CDR1 and CDR2 are WNHNN and SYGVQD (reference sequence). CDR3 length: 15 amino acids. The CDR3: CASSDRTGVQETQYF. The DNA for the CDR3 is TGCGCCAGCAGTGACCGGACGGGAGTCCAAGAGACCCAGTACTTC.

The chain employs TRBV23-1 and TRBJ1-1, with D possibly being TRBD1 (6 bases). TRBV23-1 is treated as an ORF (open reading frame) with a function not yet certain. The CDR3 has 13 amino acids. The germline V and J ends were trimmed by 6 bases and 1 base, with 9 bases remaining between them. For the CDR3, the DNA is TGCGCCAGCAGGGGCAGGGGGAACACTGAAGCTTTCTTT. Amino acid sequence: CASRGRGNTEAFF.

This clone showed up just a few times. The chain joins TRBV2 to TRBJ1-2, with 9 nucleotides matching TRBD1. V lost 7 bases and J lost 8; bases outside the gene matches: 14. The CDR3 is made up of 15 amino acids. The germline CDR1 and CDR2 sequences are SNHLY and FYNNEI. The CDR3 sequence is CASKQQGARSRGYTF. The CDR3 DNA is TGTGCCAGCAAGCAACAGGGGGCGCGTTCCCGCGGCTACACCTTC. Combining the CDR3 with reference TRBV2 and TRBJ1-2 gives the whole variable domain EPEVTQTPSHQVTQMGQEVILRCVPISNHLYFYWYRQILGQKVEFLVSFYNNEISEKSEIFDDQFSVERPDGSNFTLKIRSTKLEDSAMYFCASKQQGARSRGYTFGSGTRLTVV.

The chain recombines TRBV3-1 (or the pseudogene TRBV3-2) with TRBJ2-2, with D maybe TRBD2 (7 bases). The length of the CDR3 is 16 residues. Germline values: CDR1 LGHDT, CDR2 YNNKEL (reference sequence). V gave up 0 bases and J gave up 4 bases, with 12 bases separating them. CDR3 bases: TGTGCCAGCAGCCAAGATATGGGGGGGCGCACCGGGGAGCTGTTTTTT. This gives the protein CASSQDMGGRTGELFF.

This chain connects TRBV6-1 to TRBJ2-6; 7 nucleotides align to TRBD1. The CDR3 loop spans 21 amino acids. CDR1 MNHNS and CDR2 SASEGT come from the germline V gene. Germline trimming cut 2 bases from V and 0 bases from J; bases unmatched to any gene: 16. In DNA, the CDR3 is TGTGCCAGCAGTGAAAGGTCATGGACAGGACCTTTATTCTCTGGGGCCAACGTCCTGACTTTC. It encodes CASSERSWTGPLFSGANVLTF.

The genes are TRBV2 and TRBJ1-2; a possible D gene is TRBD1 (6 bases). Germline V CDR1 and CDR2: SNHLY, FYNNEI. This CDR3 comprises 15 residues. The V end was cut by 2 bases, the J end by 6 bases, with 16 bases between. CDR3 sequence: CASSETGQRQDGYTF. DNA for the CDR3: TGTGCCAGCAGTGAAACTGGACAGCGGCAGGATGGCTACACCTTC.

This rearrangement joins TRBV2 to TRBJ2-3, with 8 bases aligning to TRBD2. The CDR3 contains 14 residues. V gave up 5 bases and J gave up 6 bases; unmatched junction bases: 7. The germline CDR1 and CDR2 sequences are SNHLY and FYNNEI. The CDR3 nucleotides read TGTGCCAGCAGTATAGCGGGGCGGGCGGATACGCAGTATTTT. This translates into CASSIAGRADTQYF.

The chain carries TRBV6-2 or TRBV6-3 and TRBJ2-7, with 7 bases matching TRBD1. The germline CDR1 and CDR2 sequences are MNHEY and SVGEGT. The CDR3 is 17 amino acids. With V trimmed by 2 bases and J by 0 bases, 10 bases remained unmatched. The CDR3 bases are TGTGCCAGCAGTTACCCGACAGGGAAAGGGGGCTCCTACGAGCAGTACTTC. Translation: CASSYPTGKGGSYEQYF.

The V and J genes are TRBV25-1 and TRBJ2-7; possible D gene TRBD2, 6 bases. This CDR3 has 14 amino acids. V was trimmed by 3 bases and J by 7 bases, leaving 16 bases between them. CDR1 and CDR2 (germline): MGHDK, SYGVNS. The CDR3 DNA follows: TGTGCCAGCAGTGATGGTTACGGGGGAAGAGAGCAGTACTTC. Residues: CASSDGYGGREQYF.

V and J are TRBV2 and TRBJ2-1; 9 nucleotides match TRBD1. Germline CDR1 reads SNHLY; CDR2 reads FYNNEI. This CDR3 is built from 17 residues. V dropped 7 bases and J dropped 5; count of bases not matched to a gene: 15. The CDR3 sequence is CASNYRGPSSRDNEQFF. The CDR3 DNA follows: TGTGCCAGCAACTACAGGGGGCCATCATCTAGAGACAATGAGCAGTTCTTC.

V usage is TRBV7-8 and J usage is TRBJ1-1; D might be TRBD1 (6 bases). Trimming pared 1 base from V and 0 bases from J, leaving 15 bases between. CDR1 and CDR2 from the germline V gene are SGHVS and FQNEAQ. The CDR3 spans 17 residues. The CDR3 sequence: CASSLGGGHRMNTEAFF. The DNA of the CDR3 is TGTGCCAGCAGCTTAGGTGGGGGACACCGCATGAACACTGAAGCTTTCTTT.

The rearrangement joins TRBV7-2 to TRBJ1-2; D not resolved. The ends were cut back, 1 base at V and 1 base at J, with 7 bases in the middle. Germline values: CDR1 SGHTA, CDR2 FQGNSA. The CDR3 contains 14 residues. The CDR3 spells CASSLVTVNYGYTF. CDR3 DNA sequence: TGTGCCAGCAGCTTAGTTACGGTTAACTATGGCTACACCTTC.

This clone was recorded once. The chain couples TRBV27 to TRBJ1-2, with 9 bases matching TRBD1. The CDR3 has 15 amino acids. The germline V gene encodes CDR1 MNHEY and CDR2 SMNVEV (reference sequence). V was clipped by 6 bases and J by 4 bases; unmatched bases: 9. The CDR3 is CASRSGTGPFYGYTF. The CDR3 region has the DNA TGTGCCAGCAGGTCCGGGACAGGGCCGTTCTATGGCTACACCTTC.

The genes are TRBV5-1 and TRBJ2-2, with 8 bases fitting TRBD2. The germline CDR1 and CDR2 sequences are SGHRS and YFSETQ. The CDR3 consists of 15 residues. The J segment lost 6 bases and the V segment lost 4 bases, leaving 8 bases of the junction unmatched. The CDR3 spells CASSGLAGGAGELFF. For the CDR3, the DNA is TGCGCCAGCAGCGGGCTAGCGGGCGGCGCCGGGGAGCTGTTTTTT.

The rearrangement uses TRBV5-1 and TRBJ2-7, with 11 bases lining up with TRBD1. The ends lost 4 bases at V and 3 bases at J; junction bases unmatched: 9. CDR3 length equals 16 residues. Germline CDR1 and CDR2: SGHRS and YFSETQ. CDR3 sequence reads: CASSNIPGQGDYEQYF. The CDR3 DNA follows: TGCGCCAGCAGCAATATCCCGGGACAGGGGGACTACGAGCAGTACTTC.

The chain combines TRBV29-1 with TRBJ1-1; 7 bases line up with TRBD1. The CDR3 length is 14 residues. Looked up from germline, CDR1 is SQVTM and CDR2 is ANQGSEA. Trimming cost V 4 bases and J 3 bases; bases outside gene matches: 8. The CDR3 DNA follows: TGCAGCGTTGGAGGACGACAGGGACACACTGAAGCTTTCTTT. Translating it yields CSVGGRQGHTEAFF.

The chain is built from TRBV6-5 and TRBJ2-1; 7 bases match TRBD2. Germline assignment: CDR1 MNHEY and CDR2 SVGAGI. The CDR3 has 14 amino acids. The V and J ends lost 8 bases and 0 bases, in that order; junction bases with no gene match: 4. The CDR3 here is CASGGGASYNEQFF. CDR3 in DNA: TGTGCCAGCGGGGGGGGTGCCTCCTACAATGAGCAGTTCTTC.

The V gene is TRBV3-1 (or the pseudogene TRBV3-2), the J gene TRBJ1-2; D might be TRBD1 (5 bases). V was pared by 3 bases and J by 7 bases, with 12 bases between. This CDR3 region has 13 residues. From germline, CDR1 is LGHDT and CDR2 YNNKEL (reference sequence). This chain's CDR3 is CASSHKSGGGYTF. The CDR3, as DNA: TGTGCCAGCAGCCACAAGTCGGGGGGTGGCTACACCTTC.

This chain joins TRBV19 and TRBJ2-7; TRBD2 aligns across 7 bases. V shed 0 bases and J 2 bases; nucleotides not matched to a gene: 10. Germline V lookup: CDR1 LNHDA, CDR2 SQIVND (reference sequence). CDR3 length: 17 amino acids. The CDR3 here is CASSIEGESGDPYEQYF. The CDR3 bases are TGTGCCAGTAGTATAGAAGGCGAAAGCGGGGACCCCTACGAGCAGTACTTC.

This clone qualifies as large. The chain has TRBV29-1 and TRBJ1-1; 8 bases agree with TRBD1. V shed 6 bases and J 5 bases; nucleotides not matched to a gene: 5. This CDR3 is 12 amino acids long. Germline CDR1 reads SQVTM; CDR2 reads ANQGSEA. CDR3 residues: CSVQTGGTEAFF. In nucleotides, the CDR3 is TGCAGCGTCCAAACAGGGGGAACTGAAGCTTTCTTT. Supplemented by reference TRBV29-1 and TRBJ1-1, the full variable domain reads SAVISQKPSRDICQRGTSLTIQCQVDSQVTMMFWYRQQPGQSLTLIATANQGSEATYESGFVIDKFPISRPNLTFSTLTVSNMSPEDSSIYLCSVQTGGTEAFFGQGTRLTVV.

CDR3 bases: TGTGCCAGCAGCGTAGGCGTGGGACAGGGAACAGATACGCAGTATTTT. It yields the protein CASSVGVGQGTDTQYF. The chain uses TRBV9 and TRBJ2-3, with TRBD1 matching 9 bases. CDR1 is SGDLS and CDR2 is YYNGEE in the germline V gene. The CDR3 extends over 16 amino acids. The J segment lost 3 bases and the V segment lost 0 bases, leaving 5 bases of the junction unmatched.